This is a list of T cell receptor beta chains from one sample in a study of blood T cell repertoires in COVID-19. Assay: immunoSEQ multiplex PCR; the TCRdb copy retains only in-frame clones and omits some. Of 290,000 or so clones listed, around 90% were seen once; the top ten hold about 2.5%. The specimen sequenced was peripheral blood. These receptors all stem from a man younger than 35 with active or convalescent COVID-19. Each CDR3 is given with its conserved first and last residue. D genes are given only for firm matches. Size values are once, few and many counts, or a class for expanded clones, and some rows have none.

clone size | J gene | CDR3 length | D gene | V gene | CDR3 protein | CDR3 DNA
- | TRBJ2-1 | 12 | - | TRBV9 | CASSVGGLEQFF | TGTGCCAGCAGCGTAGGGGGGCTTGAGCAGTTCTTC
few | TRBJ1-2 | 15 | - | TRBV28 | CASRDSIISDYGYTF | TGTGCCAGCAGGGACAGTATTATATCAGACTATGGCTACACCTTC
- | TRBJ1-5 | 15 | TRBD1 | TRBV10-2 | CASSRTQGAVQPQHF | TGCGCCAGCAGTCGAACACAGGGGGCGGTTCAGCCCCAGCATTTT
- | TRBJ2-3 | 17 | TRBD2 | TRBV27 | CASRSLLERGSTDTQYF | TGTGCCAGCAGATCACTTCTAGAGCGGGGGAGCACAGATACGCAGTATTTT
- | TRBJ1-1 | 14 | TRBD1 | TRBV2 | CASRDHRGNTEAFF | TGTGCCAGCAGGGACCACAGGGGGAACACTGAAGCTTTCTTT
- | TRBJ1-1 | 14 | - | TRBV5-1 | CASTWGQGNTEAFF | TGCGCCAGCACCTGGGGGCAGGGGAACACTGAAGCTTTCTTT
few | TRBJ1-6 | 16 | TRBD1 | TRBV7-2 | CASSLASDRGRSPLHF | TGTGCCAGCAGCTTGGCCTCCGACAGGGGGCGTTCACCCCTCCACTTT
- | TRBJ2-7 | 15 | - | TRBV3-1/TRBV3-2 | CASSPGLGAGYEQYF | TGTGCCAGCAGCCCAGGATTAGGAGCAGGGTACGAGCAGTACTTC
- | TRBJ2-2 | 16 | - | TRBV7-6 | CASSLVGGENTGELFF | TGTGCCAGCAGCTTAGTAGGCGGGGAGAACACCGGGGAGCTGTTTTTT
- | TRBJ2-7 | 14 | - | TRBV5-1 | CASSLASVELEQYF | TGCGCCAGCAGCTTGGCTAGCGTTGAACTCGAGCAGTACTTC
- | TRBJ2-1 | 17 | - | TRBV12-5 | CASGLVIGESSYNEQFF | TGTGCTAGTGGTTTGGTGATCGGGGAGAGCTCCTACAATGAGCAGTTCTTC
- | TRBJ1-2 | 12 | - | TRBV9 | CASSRGLRGYTF | TGTGCCAGCAGCAGGGGACTTCGTGGCTACACCTTC
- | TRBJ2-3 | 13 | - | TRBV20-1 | CSASIVSTDTQYF | TGCAGTGCTAGTATAGTAAGCACAGATACGCAGTATTTT
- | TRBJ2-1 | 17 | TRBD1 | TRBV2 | CASSTPEGDRGDNEQFF | TGTGCCAGCAGTACGCCGGAGGGGGACAGGGGGGACAATGAGCAGTTCTTC
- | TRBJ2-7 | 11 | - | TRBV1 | CTSSPRNEQYF | TGCACCAGCAGCCCCAGGAACGAGCAGTACTTC
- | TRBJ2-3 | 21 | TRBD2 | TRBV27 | CASSPQGIPGTSGSSTDTQYF | TGTGCCAGCAGTCCACAGGGCATTCCCGGGACTAGCGGGAGTAGCACAGATACGCAGTATTTT
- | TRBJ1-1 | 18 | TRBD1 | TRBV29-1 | CSVEGTGLITMMNTEAFF | TGCAGCGTCGAAGGGACAGGGCTCATTACCATGATGAACACTGAAGCTTTCTTT
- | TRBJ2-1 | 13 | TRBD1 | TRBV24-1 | CATRQGPYNEQFF | TGTGCCACCCGACAGGGTCCCTACAATGAGCAGTTCTTC
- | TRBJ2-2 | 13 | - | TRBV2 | CASGLQGDGELFF | TGTGCCAGCGGATTACAGGGTGACGGGGAGCTGTTTTTT
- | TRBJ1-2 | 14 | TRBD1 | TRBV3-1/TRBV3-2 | CASSQPGTGDGYTF | TGTGCCAGCAGCCAGCCCGGGACAGGGGATGGCTACACCTTC
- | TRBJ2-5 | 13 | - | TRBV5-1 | CASSSYGQETQYF | TGCGCCAGCAGCTCCTACGGCCAAGAGACCCAGTACTTC
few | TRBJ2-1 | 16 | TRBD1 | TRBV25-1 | CASSELGTGAYNEQFF | TGTGCCAGCAGTGAATTGGGGACAGGGGCCTACAATGAGCAGTTCTTC
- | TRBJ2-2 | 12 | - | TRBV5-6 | CASRGIPGELFF | TGTGCCAGCAGGGGCATCCCCGGGGAGCTGTTTTTT
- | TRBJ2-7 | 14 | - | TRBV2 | CASSEGGRGYEQYF | TGTGCCAGCAGTGAAGGAGGCAGGGGATACGAGCAGTACTTC
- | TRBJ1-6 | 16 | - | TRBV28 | CASSRTGNHNNSPLHF | TGTGCCAGCAGTCGTACCGGGAATCACAATAATTCACCCCTCCACTTT
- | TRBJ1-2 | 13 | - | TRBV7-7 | CASSLEPGYGYTF | TGTGCCAGCAGCCTTGAGCCGGGCTATGGCTACACCTTC
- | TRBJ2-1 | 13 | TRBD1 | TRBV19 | CASSIRQGNEQFF | TGTGCCAGTAGTATTAGACAGGGGAATGAGCAGTTCTTC
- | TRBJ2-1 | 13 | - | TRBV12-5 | CASGLGVLDEQFF | TGTGCTAGTGGTTTGGGCGTACTGGATGAGCAGTTCTTC
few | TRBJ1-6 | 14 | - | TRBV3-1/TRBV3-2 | CASSHLNRNSPLHF | TGTGCCAGCAGCCACTTAAACCGGAATTCACCCCTCCACTTT
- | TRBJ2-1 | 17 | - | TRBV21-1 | CASSKEPGLAAGYEQFF | TGTGCCAGCAGCAAAGAGCCGGGACTAGCGGCAGGGTATGAGCAGTTCTTC
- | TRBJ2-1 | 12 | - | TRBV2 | CASSGSYNEQFF | TGTGCCAGCAGTGGTAGTTACAATGAGCAGTTCTTC
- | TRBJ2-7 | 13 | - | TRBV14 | CASSQQNYYEQYF | TGTGCCAGCAGCCAACAGAACTACTACGAGCAGTACTTC
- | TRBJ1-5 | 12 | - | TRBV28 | CASRDFLAPQHF | TGTGCCAGCAGGGACTTTCTCGCGCCCCAGCATTTT
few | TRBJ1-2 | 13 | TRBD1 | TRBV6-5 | CASRTGGLYGYTF | TGTGCCAGCAGGACAGGGGGTCTCTATGGCTACACCTTC
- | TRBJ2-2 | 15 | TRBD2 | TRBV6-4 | CASTELAGDTGELFF | TGTGCCAGCACCGAACTAGCGGGAGACACCGGGGAGCTGTTTTTT
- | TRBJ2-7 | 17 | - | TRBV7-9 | CASSLRSGRSGDYEQYF | TGTGCCAGCAGCTTAAGGTCAGGGCGTTCTGGGGACTACGAGCAGTACTTC
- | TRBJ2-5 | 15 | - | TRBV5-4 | CASSPWGRGQETQYF | TGTGCCAGCAGCCCGTGGGGGCGGGGGCAAGAGACCCAGTACTTC
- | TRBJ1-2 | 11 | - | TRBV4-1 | CASSQGAGYTF | TGCGCCAGCAGCCAGGGCGCGGGCTACACCTTC
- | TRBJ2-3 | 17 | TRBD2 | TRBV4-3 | CASSQERSTGGMDTQYF | TGCGCCAGCAGCCAAGAGAGGTCAACGGGGGGGATGGATACGCAGTATTTT
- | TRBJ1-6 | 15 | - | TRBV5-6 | CASSLDRGLNSPLHF | TGTGCCAGCAGCTTGGATCGAGGCTTGAATTCACCCCTCCACTTT
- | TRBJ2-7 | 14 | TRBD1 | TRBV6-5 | CASIRTGGIYEQYF | TGTGCCAGCATCCGGACAGGGGGCATCTACGAGCAGTACTTC
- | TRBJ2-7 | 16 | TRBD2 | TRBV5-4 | CASSLGGFIAGNEQYF | TGTGCCAGCAGCTTGGGAGGGTTTATAGCGGGAAACGAGCAGTACTTC
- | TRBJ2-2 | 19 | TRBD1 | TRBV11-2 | CASSLEVPGTGVNTGELFF | TGTGCCAGCAGCTTAGAGGTCCCCGGGACAGGGGTAAACACCGGGGAGCTGTTTTTT
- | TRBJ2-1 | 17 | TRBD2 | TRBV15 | CATSPLTRLAGDNEQFF | TGTGCCACCAGCCCACTTACAAGGCTAGCGGGAGACAATGAGCAGTTCTTC
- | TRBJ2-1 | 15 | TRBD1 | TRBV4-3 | CASSPGTGNYNEQFF | TGCGCCAGCAGCCCCGGGACAGGAAATTACAATGAGCAGTTCTTC
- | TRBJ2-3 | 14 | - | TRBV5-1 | CASSYGSRADTQYF | TGCGCCAGCAGCTACGGATCCAGGGCAGATACGCAGTATTTT
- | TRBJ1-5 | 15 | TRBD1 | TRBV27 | CATGDGTGGKQPQHF | TGTGCCACCGGAGACGGGACAGGGGGCAAGCAGCCCCAGCATTTT
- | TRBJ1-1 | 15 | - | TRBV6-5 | CASSYSPQGSTEAFF | TGTGCCAGCAGTTACTCTCCACAGGGATCCACTGAAGCTTTCTTT
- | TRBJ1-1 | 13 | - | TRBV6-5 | CASSYEAGAEAFF | TGTGCCAGCAGTTACGAGGCGGGGGCTGAAGCTTTCTTT